Below, 14 T cell receptor beta chains from the same sample are listed, as sequenced in a study of blood T cell repertoires in COVID-19 (dated by TCRdb to between 2020 and 2021). To prepare the library, the immunoSEQ multiplex PCR assay was applied. TCRdb limited this immuneACCESS table to in-frame rearrangements with V and J called. A share of clones is missing; checked studies link under half to unresolved V genes, and the rest is unexplained. Present in this sample are some 460,000 clones, 87% of which were seen just once. Together, the top ten hold approximately 2% of the sample. Sequencing was performed on PBMCs or T cells enriched from blood (not recorded which). The receptors here all came from a woman younger than 30 with acute COVID-19.

This CDR3 is CASRSSGTGIYGYTF. CDR3 DNA sequence: TGTGCCAGCAGAAGTTCAGGGACAGGGATCTATGGCTACACCTTC. The chain couples TRBV6-5 to TRBJ1-2; 9 bases agree with TRBD1. V was pared by 6 bases and J by 4 bases, with 9 bases of the junction left unmatched. Germline-derived CDR1 and CDR2 are MNHEY and SVGAGI. This CDR3 has 15 residues.

This clone was found once. The chain is built from TRBV7-9 and TRBJ2-7; possible D gene TRBD2, 6 bases. The CDR3 is 12 amino acids. The V gene's germline CDR1 is SEHNR and CDR2 FQNEAQ (reference sequence). Trimming cost V 4 bases and J 5 bases, with 9 bases left between them. CDR3 bases: TGTGCCAGCAGCTCCGCGGGGCACGAGCAGTACTTC. Residues: CASSSAGHEQYF.

This chain joins TRBV7-9 and TRBJ1-2, with unresolved D. CDR3 size: 16 residues. Trimming left V 5 bases short and J 6 bases short, with 22 bases between. Per the germline V gene, CDR1 is SEHNR and CDR2 is FQNEAQ (reference sequence). The CDR3 region has the DNA TGTGCCAGCAGCGAGTACCTGATTGCGGGGAGTCATGGCTACACCTTC. Its translation: CASSEYLIAGSHGYTF.

The V call is TRBV29-1, the J call TRBJ1-2, with 8 bases aligning to TRBD1. Trimming cost V 0 bases and J 7 bases; bases outside gene matches: 7. CDR3 length: 14 amino acids. The germline V gene encodes CDR1 SQVTM and CDR2 ANQGSEA. CDR3 DNA sequence: TGCAGCGTTGAAGATTGGACAGGGTCAAGTGGCTACACCTTC. Translated: CSVEDWTGSSGYTF. The whole variable domain, remainder taken from reference TRBV29-1 and TRBJ1-2, is SAVISQKPSRDICQRGTSLTIQCQVDSQVTMMFWYRQQPGQSLTLIATANQGSEATYESGFVIDKFPISRPNLTFSTLTVSNMSPEDSSIYLCSVEDWTGSSGYTFGSGTRLTVV.

The rearrangement joins TRBV2 to TRBJ2-1; D might be TRBD1 (6 bases). V was clipped by 4 bases and J by 7 bases, with 17 bases between them. Germline V CDR1 and CDR2: SNHLY, FYNNEI. CDR3 length: 15 residues. CDR3 protein: CASSARGRTGNEQFF. Written as DNA, the CDR3 is TGTGCCAGCAGTGCCCGAGGGCGTACAGGGAATGAGCAGTTCTTC.

V gene TRBV20-1 combines with J gene TRBJ1-2; a weak D match, TRBD1 (6 bases). V lost 3 bases to trimming and J lost 8 bases, with 10 bases between them. This CDR3 has 11 residues. Germline V lookup: CDR1 DFQATT, CDR2 SNEGSKA (reference sequence). The chain's CDR3 is CSAREGGGYTF. In DNA, the CDR3 is TGCAGTGCTAGGGAAGGGGGAGGCTACACCTTC.

This chain joins TRBV14 and TRBJ1-2; 7 bases line up with TRBD1. With V trimmed by 4 bases and J by 4 bases, 9 bases remained unmatched. The CDR3 is 15 amino acids. The germline CDR1 and CDR2 sequences are SGHDN and FVKESK. The CDR3 coding sequence is TGTGCCAGCAGCCGTGGACAGGCTGGGCTCTATGGCTACACCTTC. It encodes CASSRGQAGLYGYTF.

V is TRBV28 and J is TRBJ2-4; 8 nucleotides line up with TRBD1. V was pared by 6 bases and J by 0 bases, with 7 bases of the junction left unmatched. Per germline, CDR1 MDHEN and CDR2 SYDVKM. The CDR3 totals 16 residues. CDR3 coding DNA: TGTGCCAGCAGGGGACAGGAGGGAGGAGCCAAAAACATTCAGTACTTC. Amino acid sequence: CASRGQEGGAKNIQYF.

This chain uses TRBV2 with TRBJ1-5; 7 nucleotides agree with TRBD1. This CDR3 comprises 15 residues. Germline CDR1 SNHLY, CDR2 FYNNEI. The ends lost 3 bases at V and 2 bases at J; junction bases unmatched: 4. The CDR3 DNA follows: TGTGCCAGCAGTGACTCAGGGGGACGCAATCAGCCCCAGCATTTT. Translated, it gives CASSDSGGRNQPQHF.

CDR3 nucleotide sequence: TGTGCCAGCAGTTACTCAGCGGCGGTCTACGAGCAGTACTTC. It translates to CASSYSAAVYEQYF. V gene TRBV6-5 combines with J gene TRBJ2-7, with a possible D match to TRBD2 (5 bases). This CDR3 has 14 residues. V gave up 0 bases and J gave up 3 bases, with 9 bases separating them. CDR1 and CDR2 (germline): MNHEY, SVGAGI.

The rearrangement uses TRBV2 and TRBJ1-1, with TRBD1 as a possible D gene (6 bases). The length of the CDR3 is 11 residues. Germline CDR1 reads SNHLY; CDR2 reads FYNNEI. The ends were cut back, 9 bases at V and 7 bases at J, with 12 bases in the middle. The CDR3 loop reads CARYRASEAFF. As DNA, the CDR3 is TGTGCCAGATACAGGGCTAGTGAAGCTTTCTTT.

This clone was recorded a few times. The chain recombines TRBV29-1 with TRBJ1-1; perhaps TRBD1 as D (5 bases). This CDR3 region has 10 residues. Trimming left V 7 bases short and J 11 bases short, with 14 bases between. Per germline, CDR1 SQVTM and CDR2 ANQGSEA. CDR3 nucleotides: TGCAGCGCCCTCGGGGGACGGGCTTTCTTT. Translation: CSALGGRAFF.

V is TRBV28 and J is TRBJ2-3; TRBD2 aligns across 11 bases. The CDR3 length is 19 residues. The germline V gene encodes CDR1 MDHEN and CDR2 SYDVKM. After removal of 4 bases from V and 2 bases from J, the junction contained 14 bases not matched to a gene. CDR3 protein: CASSYRTSGPNYPTDTQYF. The CDR3 region has the DNA TGTGCCAGCAGTTATCGGACTAGCGGGCCTAATTACCCCACAGATACGCAGTATTTT.

The genes are TRBV9 and TRBJ2-7; 8 bases are a match to TRBD1. Trimming cost V 0 bases and J 3 bases; bases outside gene matches: 2. Per the germline V gene, CDR1 is SGDLS and CDR2 is YYNGEE. CDR3 length: 14 amino acids. As DNA, the CDR3 is TGTGCCAGCAGCGTAGGGGACAGGCTCTACGAGCAGTACTTC. It codes for CASSVGDRLYEQYF.